This T cell receptor (beta chain) comes out of a study of cytomegalovirus exposure and HLA in healthy donors. After removal of 0 bases from V and 5 bases from J, the junction contained 8 bases not matched to a gene. CDR3 length: 16 amino acids. Germline V gene lookup returns CDR1 SGHTA and CDR2 FQGNSA. The study ran its PCR with 60 Vbeta and 13 Jbeta primers. Sequencing was performed with immunoSEQ multiplex PCR; in TCRdb, only in-frame clones are kept and a portion is missing. The profile shows 200,000 to 250,000 clones, around 83% of them singletons. The chain links TRBV7-2 to TRBJ2-7, with 9 bases fitting TRBD1. This sequence originates from a girl aged 10 to 17 in good health and CMV-seronegative. Material for sequencing was PBMCs. CDR3 sequence reads: CASSLAPGQGFNEQYF. The CDR3 DNA reads as TGTGCCAGCAGCTTAGCGCCCGGACAGGGGTTCAACGAGCAGTACTTC.